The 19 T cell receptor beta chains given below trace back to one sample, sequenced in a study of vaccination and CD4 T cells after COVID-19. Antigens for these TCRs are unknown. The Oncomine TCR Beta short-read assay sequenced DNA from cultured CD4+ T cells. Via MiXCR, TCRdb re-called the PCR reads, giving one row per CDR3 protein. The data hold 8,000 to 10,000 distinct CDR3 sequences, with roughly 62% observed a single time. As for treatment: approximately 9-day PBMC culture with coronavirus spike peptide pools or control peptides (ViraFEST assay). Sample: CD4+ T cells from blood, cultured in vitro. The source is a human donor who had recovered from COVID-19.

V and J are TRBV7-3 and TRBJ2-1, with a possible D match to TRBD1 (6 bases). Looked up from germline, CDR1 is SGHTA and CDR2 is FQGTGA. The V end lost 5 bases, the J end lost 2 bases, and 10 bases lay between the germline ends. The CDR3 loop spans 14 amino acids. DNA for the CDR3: TGTGCCAGCAGCCCCAGGGGAACCTACAATGAGCAGTTCTTC. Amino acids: CASSPRGTYNEQFF. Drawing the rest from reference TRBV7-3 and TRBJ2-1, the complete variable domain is GAGVSQTPSNKVTEKGKYVELRCDPISGHTALYWYRQSLGQGPEFLIYFQGTGAADDSGLPNDRFFAVRPEGSVSTLKIQRTERGDSAVYLCASSPRGTYNEQFFGPGTRLTVL.

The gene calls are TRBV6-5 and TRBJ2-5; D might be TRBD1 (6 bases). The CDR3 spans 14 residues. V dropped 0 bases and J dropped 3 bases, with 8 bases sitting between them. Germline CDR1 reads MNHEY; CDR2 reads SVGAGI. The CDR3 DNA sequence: TGTGCCAGCAGTTACTCGACAGGAGAAGAGACCCAGTACTTC. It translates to CASSYSTGEETQYF.

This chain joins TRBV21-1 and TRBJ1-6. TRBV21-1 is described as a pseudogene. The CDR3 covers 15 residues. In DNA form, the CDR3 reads TGTGCCAGCAGCAAAAACGAGGACGGAATCTCACCCCTCCACTTT. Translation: CASSKNEDGISPLHF.

In DNA, the CDR3 is TGTGCCAGCAGCCCGATCGGGGGGTATGGCTACACCTTC. It translates to CASSPIGGYGYTF. V is TRBV7-9 and J is TRBJ1-2; TRBD1 might be the D (5 bases). The CDR3 extends over 13 amino acids. From germline, CDR1 is SEHNR and CDR2 FQNEAQ (reference sequence). V dropped 5 bases and J dropped 5 bases, with 12 bases sitting between them.

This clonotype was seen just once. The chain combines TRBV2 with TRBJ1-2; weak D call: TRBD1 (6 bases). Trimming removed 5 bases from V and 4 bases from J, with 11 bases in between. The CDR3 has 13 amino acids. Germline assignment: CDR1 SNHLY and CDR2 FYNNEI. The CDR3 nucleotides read TGTGCCAGCAGTCTACAGGGTAGCTATGGCTACACCTTC. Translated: CASSLQGSYGYTF.

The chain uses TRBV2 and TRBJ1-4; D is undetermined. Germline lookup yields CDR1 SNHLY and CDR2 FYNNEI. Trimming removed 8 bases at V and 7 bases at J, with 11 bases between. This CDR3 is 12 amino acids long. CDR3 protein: CASRLRSEKLFF. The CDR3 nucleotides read TGTGCCAGCCGCCTCCGGAGTGAAAAACTGTTTTTT.

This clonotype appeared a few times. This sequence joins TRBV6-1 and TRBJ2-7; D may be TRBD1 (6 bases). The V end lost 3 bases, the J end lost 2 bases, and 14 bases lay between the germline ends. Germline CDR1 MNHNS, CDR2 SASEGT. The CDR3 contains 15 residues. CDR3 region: CASSDPGTPPYEQYF. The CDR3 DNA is TGTGCCAGCAGTGACCCCGGGACACCTCCCTACGAGCAGTACTTC.

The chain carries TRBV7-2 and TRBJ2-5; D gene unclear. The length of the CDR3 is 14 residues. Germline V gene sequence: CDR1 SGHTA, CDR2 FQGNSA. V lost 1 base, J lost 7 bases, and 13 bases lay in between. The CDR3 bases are TGTGCCAGCAGCTTAGAGAAGGGCGGCGGGACCCAGTACTTC. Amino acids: CASSLEKGGGTQYF. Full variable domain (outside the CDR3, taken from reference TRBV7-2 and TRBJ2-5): GAGVSQSPSNKVTEKGKDVELRCDPISGHTALYWYRQSLGQGLEFLIYFQGNSAPDKSGLPSDRFSAERTGGSVSTLTIQRTQQEDSAVYLCASSLEKGGGTQYFGPGTRLLVL.

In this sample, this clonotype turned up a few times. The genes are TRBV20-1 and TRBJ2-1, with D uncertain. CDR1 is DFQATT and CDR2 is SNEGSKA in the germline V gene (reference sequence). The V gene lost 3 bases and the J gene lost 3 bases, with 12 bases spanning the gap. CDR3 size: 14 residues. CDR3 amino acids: CSASLGPIYNEQFF. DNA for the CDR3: TGCAGTGCTAGTTTAGGCCCTATCTACAATGAGCAGTTCTTC.

This CDR3 reads CSVLASGSNSWFF. In nucleotides, the CDR3 is TGCAGCGTTTTGGCTAGCGGGAGTAATTCGTGGTTCTTC. The chain recombines TRBV29-1 with TRBJ2-1; TRBD2 agrees at 10 bases. CDR1 is SQVTM and CDR2 is ANQGSEA in the germline V gene. The CDR3 runs to 13 residues. The V gene end was trimmed by 5 bases and the J gene end by 15 bases; junction bases not matched to a gene: 13.

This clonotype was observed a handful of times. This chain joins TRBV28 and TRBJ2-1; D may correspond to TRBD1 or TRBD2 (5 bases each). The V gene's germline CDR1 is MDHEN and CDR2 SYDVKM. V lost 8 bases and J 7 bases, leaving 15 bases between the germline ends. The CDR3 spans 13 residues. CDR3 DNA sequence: TGTGCCAGCCGAGGGGCCACGCTAAATGAGCAGTTCTTC. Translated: CASRGATLNEQFF.

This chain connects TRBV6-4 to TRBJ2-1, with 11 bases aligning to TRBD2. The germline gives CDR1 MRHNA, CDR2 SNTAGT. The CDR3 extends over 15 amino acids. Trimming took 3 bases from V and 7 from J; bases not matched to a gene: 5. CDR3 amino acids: CASSELAGAGNEQFF. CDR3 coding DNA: TGTGCCAGCAGTGAACTAGCGGGAGCGGGAAATGAGCAGTTCTTC.

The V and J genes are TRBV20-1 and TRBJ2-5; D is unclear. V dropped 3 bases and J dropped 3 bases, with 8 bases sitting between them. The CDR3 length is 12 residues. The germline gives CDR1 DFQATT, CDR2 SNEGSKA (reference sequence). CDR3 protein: CSASPREETQYF. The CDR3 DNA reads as TGCAGTGCTAGCCCCCGTGAAGAGACCCAGTACTTC.

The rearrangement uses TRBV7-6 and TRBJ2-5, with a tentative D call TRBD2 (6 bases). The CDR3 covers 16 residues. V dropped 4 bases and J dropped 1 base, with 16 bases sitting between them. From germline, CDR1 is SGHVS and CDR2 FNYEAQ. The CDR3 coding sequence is TGTGCCAGCAGCTCTCGGGACTCCGGGCCCCAAGAGACCCAGTACTTC. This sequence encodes CASSSRDSGPQETQYF.

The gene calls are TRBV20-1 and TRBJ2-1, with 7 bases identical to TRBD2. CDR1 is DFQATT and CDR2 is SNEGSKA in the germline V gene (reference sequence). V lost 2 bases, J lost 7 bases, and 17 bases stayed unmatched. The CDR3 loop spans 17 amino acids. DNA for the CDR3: TGCAGTGCTAGATCCCTGGGCAAGCGGGAAAGGCAGAATGAGCAGTTCTTC. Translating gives CSARSLGKRERQNEQFF.

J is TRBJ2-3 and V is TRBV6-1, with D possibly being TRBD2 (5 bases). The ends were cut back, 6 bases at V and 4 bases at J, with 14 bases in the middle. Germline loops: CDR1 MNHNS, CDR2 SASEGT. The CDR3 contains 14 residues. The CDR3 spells CASRSGEIADTQYF. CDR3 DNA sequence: TGTGCCAGCAGGTCTGGGGAGATCGCAGATACGCAGTATTTT.

The CDR3 region is CSARGRAGLSYNEQFF. The CDR3 nucleotides read TGCAGTGCTAGAGGTCGGGCGGGTCTCTCCTACAATGAGCAGTTCTTC. This chain links TRBV20-1 with TRBJ2-1; the D gene is possibly TRBD2 (5 bases). V lost 1 base and J lost 0, with 13 bases in between. CDR3 size: 16 residues. CDR1 and CDR2 (germline): DFQATT, SNEGSKA (reference sequence).

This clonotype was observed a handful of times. The CDR3 DNA is TGTGCCAGCAGCTTAGATCTGGTGACTAGCGGGATCTCTGGGGCCAACGTCCTGACTTTC. The encoded protein is CASSLDLVTSGISGANVLTF. The chain recombines TRBV11-3 with TRBJ2-6, with 11 bases identical to TRBD2. In germline, CDR1 is SGHNT, CDR2 YENEEA. V was pared by 0 bases and J by 0 bases, with 7 bases of the junction left unmatched. CDR3 length: 20 amino acids.

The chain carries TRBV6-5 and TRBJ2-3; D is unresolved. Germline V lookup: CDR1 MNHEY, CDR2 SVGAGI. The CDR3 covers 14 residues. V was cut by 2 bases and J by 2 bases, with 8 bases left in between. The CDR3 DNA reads TGTGCCAGCAGTTACGGGGAAATCACAGATACGCAGTATTTT. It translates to CASSYGEITDTQYF.